These 21 T cell receptor beta chains were sequenced from one sample in a study of technical replicates of blood from several donors. Measured with immunoSEQ multiplex PCR; TCRdb has only the in-frame clones, and not every one. The repertoire consists of under 80,000 clones, with roughly nine tenths occurring once and the leading ten covering 4.5% to 5%. Sequenced: PBMCs. These receptors came from a human donor in good health. Some clones in this sample may be carry-over from other donors' samples.

A note on this clone: One end of the junction does not line up with germline, which may come from a read error. The rearrangement uses TRBV18 and TRBJ1-1; 10 positions agree with TRBD1. Germline V gene data show CDR1 as KGHSH and CDR2 as LQKENI. The CDR3 covers 15 residues. CDR3 sequence reads: CASSPRDRGNTEAFF. In DNA form, the CDR3 reads TGTGCCAGCTCCCCACGGGACAGGGGGAACACTGAAGCTTTCTTT.

The J gene is TRBJ1-3, the V gene TRBV6-5; no definite D call. CDR3 length: 15 residues. Germline CDR1 is MNHEY and CDR2 is SVGAGI. Trimming pared 6 bases from V and 0 bases from J, leaving 12 bases between. The CDR3 DNA is TGTGCCAGCAGATCGACAACAGCCTCTGGAAACACCATATATTTT. Translating gives CASRSTTASGNTIYF.

This clone occurred once. V usage is TRBV12-5 and J usage is TRBJ2-2, with 8 bases that match TRBD2. The CDR3 is made up of 16 amino acids. J gave up 5 bases and V 6 bases, and 11 bases lay outside the gene matches. Germline lookup yields CDR1 LGHNT and CDR2 FRNRAP. CDR3 DNA sequence: TGTGCTAGTGGACACGGGGGGGCGTCTGGGACCGGGGAGCTGTTTTTT. This translates into CASGHGGASGTGELFF.

V and J are TRBV7-8 and TRBJ2-5; 7 nucleotides align to TRBD2. The CDR3 has 14 residues. Trimming removed 1 base from V and 2 bases from J; junction bases left unmatched: 1. Germline V gives CDR1 SGHVS, CDR2 FQNEAQ. This CDR3 reads CASSLGAGQETQYF. The CDR3 DNA reads as TGTGCCAGCAGCTTAGGAGCGGGGCAAGAGACCCAGTACTTC.

The chain is built from TRBV5-8 and TRBJ2-1; TRBD2 aligns across 16 bases. V dropped 0 bases and J dropped 3; count of bases not matched to a gene: 3. The V gene's germline CDR1 is SGHTS and CDR2 YDEGEE. The CDR3 has 18 residues. As DNA, the CDR3 is TGTGCCAGCAGCTTGGCCGGGACTAGCGGGGGGGACTACAATGAGCAGTTCTTC. This encodes CASSLAGTSGGDYNEQFF.

The chain uses TRBV18 and TRBJ2-1; 12 nucleotides align to TRBD2. This CDR3 has 16 amino acids. Germline V lookup: CDR1 KGHSH, CDR2 LQKENI. J was trimmed by 8 bases and V by 3 bases; bases with no gene match: 8. In nucleotides, the CDR3 is TGTGCCAGCTCACCGTCGACTAGCGGGGGCGGTCATGAGCAGTTCTTC. It encodes CASSPSTSGGGHEQFF. Full variable domain (rest looked up from reference TRBV18 and TRBJ2-1): NAGVMQNPRHLVRRRGQEARLRCSPMKGHSHVYWYRQLPEEGLKFMVYLQKENIIDESGMPKERFSAEFPKEGPSILRIQQVVRGDSAAYFCASSPSTSGGGHEQFFGPGTRLTVL.

The CDR3 region is CAWSVPVTVNYGYTF. In nucleotides, the CDR3 is TGTGCCTGGAGTGTACCCGTGACAGTTAACTATGGCTACACCTTC. The gene calls are TRBV30 and TRBJ1-2; the D gene is possibly TRBD1 (5 bases). The V and J ends lost 0 bases and 1 base respectively, with 12 bases between them. CDR1 and CDR2 (germline): GTSNPN, SVGIG (reference sequence). The CDR3 has 15 residues.

The chain uses TRBV7-9 and TRBJ2-2, with 7 positions matching TRBD1. With V trimmed by 6 bases and J by 6 bases, 4 bases remained unmatched. The CDR3 consists of 13 residues. The V gene's germline CDR1 is SEHNR and CDR2 FQNEAQ (reference sequence). The CDR3: CASRPTGAGELFF. CDR3 DNA sequence: TGTGCCAGCAGACCAACAGGGGCCGGGGAGCTGTTTTTT.

The CDR3 region has the DNA TGTGCCAGCAGCCCCCGGACAGGCTGGAGCTCCTACGAGCAGTACTTC. As protein: CASSPRTGWSSYEQYF. The chain has TRBV7-6 and TRBJ2-7; TRBD1 aligns across 7 bases. Germline CDR1 and CDR2: SGHVS and FNYEAQ. V lost 5 bases, J lost 0 bases, and 10 bases stayed unmatched. CDR3 size: 16 residues.

This chain joins TRBV19 and TRBJ2-6; D possibly corresponds to TRBD2 (6 bases). Germline-derived CDR1 and CDR2 are LNHDA and SQIVND (reference sequence). Trimming shortened V by 8 bases and J by 0 bases, and 17 bases separated the two germline ends. The CDR3 is made up of 17 amino acids. The CDR3: CASSSGLLNSGANVLTF. Written as DNA, the CDR3 is TGTGCCAGTTCCTCGGGACTGCTCAACTCTGGGGCCAACGTCCTGACTTTC.

The V call is TRBV7-9, the J call TRBJ2-3, with D possibly matching TRBD2 (7 bases). The germline V and J ends were trimmed by 1 base and 2 bases, with 16 bases remaining between them. Germline CDR1 and CDR2: SEHNR and FQNEAQ (reference sequence). This CDR3 contains 17 residues. The CDR3 region has the DNA TGTGCCAGCAGCTTAGATGGCGCGGGGGCCATCACAGATACGCAGTATTTT. This codes for CASSLDGAGAITDTQYF.

The J gene is TRBJ2-7, the V gene TRBV4-2, with D possibly TRBD2 on 5 matching bases. Trimming took off 0 bases at V and 3 bases at J, with 15 bases between the two ends. Per the germline V gene, CDR1 is LGHNA and CDR2 is YNFKEQ. The CDR3 spans 16 residues. The CDR3 loop reads CASSQDIGSDFYEQYF. Written as DNA, the CDR3 is TGTGCCAGCAGCCAAGATATCGGTAGCGACTTCTACGAGCAGTACTTC.

The chain employs TRBV19 and TRBJ1-1; the match to TRBD1 covers 12 bases. V shed 9 bases, J shed 8 bases, and the junction held 10 bases outside the gene matches. The CDR3 is 14 amino acids. Per the germline V gene, CDR1 is LNHDA and CDR2 is SQIVND (reference sequence). CDR3 protein: CASEGRDRGREAFF. The CDR3 nucleotides read TGTGCCAGCGAGGGTCGGGACAGGGGGCGGGAAGCTTTCTTT.

As DNA, the CDR3 is TGTGCCATCAGTGAGTCGAGGGCAGCTGGGGCCAACGTCCTGACTTTC. Translated, it gives CAISESRAAGANVLTF. The genes are TRBV10-3 and TRBJ2-6; perhaps TRBD2 as D (5 bases). Germline-derived CDR1 and CDR2 are ENHRY and SYGVKD. V lost 0 bases to trimming and J lost 2 bases, with 8 bases between them. This CDR3 has 16 amino acids.

This rearrangement joins TRBV6-5 to TRBJ1-3, with 8 bases fitting TRBD1. Germline trimming cut 7 bases from V and 7 bases from J; bases unmatched to any gene: 6. The CDR3 spans 13 residues. Germline V gives CDR1 MNHEY, CDR2 SVGAGI. The chain's CDR3 is CASMQGAGNTIYF. The CDR3 coding sequence is TGTGCCAGCATGCAGGGGGCAGGGAACACCATATATTTT.

V and J are TRBV5-1 and TRBJ1-1; 7 bases map to TRBD1. The CDR3 sequence is 15 residues long. From germline, CDR1 is SGHRS and CDR2 YFSETQ. Trimming removed 4 bases from V and 6 bases from J; junction bases left unmatched: 12. CDR3 nucleotides: TGCGCCAGCAGCACGATACAGGGGCAACGTTCTGAAGCTTTCTTT. Its translation is CASSTIQGQRSEAFF.

J is TRBJ2-3 and V is TRBV10-3; 8 positions agree with TRBD1. CDR1 and CDR2 (germline): ENHRY, SYGVKD. This CDR3 is built from 19 residues. With 0 bases clipped from V and 1 base from J, the junction kept 12 bases outside the gene matches. The CDR3, as DNA: TGTGCCATCAGTGAGTCGCTGGTCTTCCGGACAGGGCGCACAGATACGCAGTATTTT. Translating it yields CAISESLVFRTGRTDTQYF.

The chain couples TRBV6-5 to TRBJ2-7; D may be TRBD2 (6 bases). The CDR3 length is 15 residues. V was trimmed by 4 bases and J by 7 bases, leaving 20 bases between them. Germline V gene lookup returns CDR1 MNHEY and CDR2 SVGAGI. The CDR3 nucleotides read TGTGCCAGCAGTTCGCAGTGGGACGGGACTTGGGAGCAGTACTTC. This translates into CASSSQWDGTWEQYF.

This clone has only one observation. This rearrangement joins TRBV5-1 to TRBJ1-2; tentative D call: TRBD1 (6 bases). The CDR3 length is 16 residues. The V end lost 0 bases, the J end lost 0 bases, and 12 bases lay between the germline ends. Germline CDR1 reads SGHRS; CDR2 reads YFSETQ. DNA for the CDR3: TGCGCCAGCAGCTTGGAAGGGGGTCGAGCTAACTATGGCTACACCTTC. This encodes CASSLEGGRANYGYTF.

The chain couples TRBV6-1 to TRBJ2-3; 9 nucleotides line up with TRBD2. The CDR3 covers 16 residues. V shed 3 bases and J 6 bases; nucleotides not matched to a gene: 10. CDR1 and CDR2 from the germline V gene are MNHNS and SASEGT. The CDR3 spells CASSDTTSGWGDTQYF. DNA for the CDR3: TGTGCCAGCAGTGACACGACTAGCGGTTGGGGGGATACGCAGTATTTT.

V and J are TRBV6-5 and TRBJ2-7; maybe TRBD2 (6 bases). V was trimmed by 5 bases and J by 0 bases, leaving 11 bases between them. Germline V gives CDR1 MNHEY, CDR2 SVGAGI. The CDR3 is 14 amino acids. CDR3 sequence: CASSQAGSSYEQYF. CDR3 bases: TGTGCCAGCAGTCAAGCGGGTAGCTCCTACGAGCAGTACTTC.